These 25 T cell receptor beta chains were sequenced from one sample in a study of draining lymph node invasion in breast cancer. The CD4+ CD45RA- CD25high gate defined the sorted memory regulatory T cells. Each CDR3 protein gets one entry after TCRdb re-called the bulk RNA-seq reads with MiXCR. Of 2,900 or so distinct CDR3 sequences listed, less than 55% are singletons. The sequencing sample was made of sorted memory Tregs from a lymph node. These receptors were obtained from a female donor with luminal breast cancer.

The sample holds a few counts of this clonotype. The gene calls are TRBV15 and TRBJ2-3, with D hard to call. V lost 0 bases, J lost 2 bases, and 6 bases lay in between. This CDR3 is built from 14 residues. Germline assignment: CDR1 LNHNV and CDR2 YYDKDF (reference sequence). CDR3 nucleotides: TGTGCCACCAGCAGAGATGCAGTCACAGATACGCAGTATTTT. It translates to CATSRDAVTDTQYF.

This clonotype was observed a few times. The chain links TRBV9 to TRBJ2-7; D is undetermined. The ends were cut back, 2 bases at V and 5 bases at J, with 11 bases in the middle. Germline V lookup: CDR1 SGDLS, CDR2 YYNGEE. The CDR3 loop spans 13 amino acids. CDR3 sequence reads: CASSVGVGDEQYF. In DNA form, the CDR3 reads TGTGCCAGCAGCGTTGGAGTTGGCGACGAGCAGTACTTC.

This clonotype was picked up a small number of times. The chain couples TRBV6-5 to TRBJ1-1; D gene unclear. The CDR3 consists of 12 residues. Looked up from germline, CDR1 is MNHEY and CDR2 is SVGAGI. Trimming left V 6 bases short and J 6 bases short, with 11 bases between. CDR3 sequence reads: CASRPRTAEAFF. The DNA for the CDR3 is TGTGCCAGCAGACCCAGGACGGCTGAAGCTTTCTTT.

V usage is TRBV20-1 and J usage is TRBJ2-5; D is possibly TRBD2 (5 bases). The germline gives CDR1 DFQATT, CDR2 SNEGSKA (reference sequence). CDR3 length: 15 residues. V was trimmed by 0 bases and J by 2 bases, leaving 13 bases between them. The CDR3 reads CSARDASRAQETQYF. CDR3 sequence (DNA): TGCAGTGCTAGAGATGCTAGCCGGGCTCAAGAGACCCAGTACTTC.

This chain joins TRBV12-5 and TRBJ1-1, with unresolved D. Germline assignment: CDR1 LGHNT and CDR2 FRNRAP. V shed 1 base and J shed 4 bases, with 7 bases lying between them. This CDR3 region has 13 residues. The CDR3 DNA follows: TGTGCTAGTGGTTTGGGAGGGAGCACTGAAGCTTTCTTT. Amino acid sequence: CASGLGGSTEAFF.

The chain uses TRBV7-2 and TRBJ2-1; 8 nucleotides match TRBD2. This CDR3 region has 15 residues. V lost 5 bases and J lost 9; bases outside the gene matches: 12. Germline V gives CDR1 SGHTA, CDR2 FQGNSA. CDR3 residues: CASSPTGTRGGEQFF. Written as DNA, the CDR3 is TGTGCCAGCAGCCCCACCGGGACTAGGGGGGGTGAGCAGTTCTTC.

The V call is TRBV7-2, the J call TRBJ2-1; no definite D call. Germline V CDR1 and CDR2: SGHTA, FQGNSA. Deletions cut 5 bases from V and 10 bases from J, with 18 bases between. This CDR3 has 14 residues. CDR3: CASSAEPVRDEQFF. The CDR3 bases are TGTGCCAGCAGCGCAGAGCCGGTGCGCGACGAGCAGTTCTTC.

The chain is built from TRBV5-4 and TRBJ2-1; TRBD1 matches at 9 bases. The CDR3 length is 17 residues. J gave up 10 bases and V 4 bases, and 18 bases lay outside the gene matches. CDR1 is SGHNT, CDR2 YYREEE, per germline (reference sequence). The CDR3 here is CASSPDRGYAYLKEQFF. For the CDR3, the DNA is TGTGCCAGCAGCCCAGACAGGGGGTATGCCTACCTCAAAGAGCAGTTCTTC.

The chain employs TRBV21-1 and TRBJ2-7; the D call TRBD1 from the table was never checked on the DNA. TRBV21-1 is marked as a pseudogene. This CDR3 is built from 14 residues. DNA for the CDR3: TGTGCCAGCACCCTACAGGGTTCCTTCGCCGAGCAGTACTTC. Residues: CASTLQGSFAEQYF.

This clonotype appeared once. Germline and junction disagree at one end, which may indicate a read error. The rearrangement joins TRBV6-2 or TRBV6-3 to TRBJ2-7; D uncertain. Germline CDR1 reads MNHEY; CDR2 reads SVGEGT. The CDR3 has 11 residues. The CDR3 sequence is CASSHSYEQYF. The CDR3 DNA reads as TGTGCCAGCAGTCACTCCTACGAGCAGTACTTC.

This chain joins TRBV5-1 and TRBJ2-3; D remains ambiguous. The germline V gene encodes CDR1 SGHRS and CDR2 YFSETQ. Trimming took off 2 bases at V and 2 bases at J, with 12 bases between the two ends. The CDR3 is 15 amino acids. The CDR3 DNA is TGCGCCAGCAGCTTATTTGGGTCAAACACAGATACGCAGTATTTT. It codes for CASSLFGSNTDTQYF.

J is TRBJ1-1 and V is TRBV5-1, with 7 bases identical to TRBD1. Trimming cost V 5 bases and J 1 base; bases outside gene matches: 17. CDR1 is SGHRS, CDR2 YFSETQ, per germline. CDR3 length equals 18 residues. For the CDR3, the DNA is TGCGCCAGCAGATATCAAACAGGGGCGGGCCGGAGGAACACTGAAGCTTTCTTT. This gives the protein CASRYQTGAGRRNTEAFF.

This chain links TRBV10-3 with TRBJ2-1; 7 positions match TRBD1. The CDR3 runs 16 residues. V dropped 3 bases and J dropped 0; count of bases not matched to a gene: 5. CDR1 ENHRY and CDR2 SYGVKD come from the germline V gene. The CDR3 DNA reads TGTGCCATCAGTGAAGGGGGACAGACCTCCTACAATGAGCAGTTCTTC. It specifies CAISEGGQTSYNEQFF.

This chain joins TRBV5-6 and TRBJ1-5, with D possibly TRBD1 on 6 matching bases. Germline-derived CDR1 and CDR2 are SGHDT and YYEEEE. With 0 bases removed from V and 2 bases from J, the gap between germline ends came to 15 bases. The CDR3 runs 17 residues. The CDR3 DNA reads TGTGCCAGCAGCTTGGCCAGGGGAAATGTTGGCAATCAGCCCCAGCATTTT. Translated: CASSLARGNVGNQPQHF. The variable domain in full, with the rest retrieved from reference TRBV5-6 and TRBJ1-5, is DAGVTQSPTHLIKTRGQQVTLRCSPKSGHDTVSWYQQALGQGPQFIFQYYEEEERQRGNFPDRFSGHQFPNYSSELNVNALLLGDSALYLCASSLARGNVGNQPQHFGDGTRLSIL.

CDR3 sequence: CASSPAGTSGGYNEQFF. The CDR3 nucleotides are TGCGCCAGCAGCCCCGCCGGCACTAGCGGGGGCTACAATGAGCAGTTCTTC. The chain uses TRBV4-1 and TRBJ2-1; TRBD2 aligns across 11 bases. V lost 4 bases, J lost 3 bases, and 8 bases stayed unmatched. Germline assignment: CDR1 MGHRA and CDR2 YSYEKL. CDR3 length: 17 amino acids.

V is TRBV4-2 and J is TRBJ1-5; D remains unclear. Germline CDR1 LGHNA, CDR2 YNFKEQ. V lost 0 bases and J 12 bases, leaving 12 bases between the germline ends. The CDR3 is 13 residues long. DNA for the CDR3: TGTGCCAGCAGCCAAGATGGGCCAGAGTACCAGCATTTT. Translated: CASSQDGPEYQHF.

The chain couples TRBV6-5 to TRBJ2-1, with TRBD1 as a possible D gene (6 bases). Germline V CDR1 and CDR2: MNHEY, SVGAGI. V was cut by 7 bases and J by 6 bases, with 16 bases left in between. This CDR3 is built from 14 residues. CDR3 nucleotide sequence: TGTGCCAGCACTACAGGACAGTGGGCCAATGAGCAGTTCTTC. Its protein is CASTTGQWANEQFF.

This clonotype was found once. V and J are TRBV20-1 and TRBJ1-1; 9 nucleotides agree with TRBD1. There are 13 residues in the CDR3. CDR1 and CDR2 from the germline V gene are DFQATT and SNEGSKA (reference sequence). V shed 5 bases, J shed 4 bases, and the junction held 5 bases outside the gene matches. The CDR3 here is CSARDRVFTEAFF. The CDR3 nucleotides are TGCAGTGCTCGGGACAGGGTTTTCACTGAAGCTTTCTTT.

This clonotype came up a few times. CDR3 nucleotides: TGTGCCAGCAGCTCTTCGACTTCAGGGGCCTATGGCTACACCTTC. Encoded protein: CASSSSTSGAYGYTF. The rearrangement joins TRBV5-4 to TRBJ1-2, with a weak D call TRBD1 (6 bases). The CDR3 loop spans 15 amino acids. Trimming pared 3 bases from V and 4 bases from J, leaving 16 bases between. The germline gives CDR1 SGHNT, CDR2 YYREEE (reference sequence).

This chain links TRBV6-1 with TRBJ1-4, with unresolved D. Germline assignment: CDR1 MNHNS and CDR2 SASEGT. The CDR3 spans 14 residues. Trimming removed 1 base at V and 8 bases at J, with 11 bases between. The CDR3 bases are TGTGCCAGCAGTGAAGGGGTTTTTGACGAAAAACTGTTTTTT. Protein: CASSEGVFDEKLFF.

The V call is TRBV20-1, the J call TRBJ2-1, with 11 positions matching TRBD2. V gave up 0 bases and J gave up 9 bases; unmatched junction bases: 10. Germline assignment: CDR1 DFQATT and CDR2 SNEGSKA (reference sequence). The length of the CDR3 is 16 residues. CDR3 nucleotide sequence: TGCAGTGCTAGAGACGTCAGACTAGCGGGAAGGGGTGAGCAGTTCTTC. This gives the protein CSARDVRLAGRGEQFF.

This clonotype appeared a single time. V gene TRBV5-8 combines with J gene TRBJ2-1; D possibly corresponds to TRBD1 (6 bases). V lost 3 bases to trimming and J lost 4 bases, with 23 bases between them. The CDR3 length is 18 residues. Germline V CDR1 and CDR2: SGHTS, YDEGEE. CDR3 amino acids: CASSSTGQGWGSYNEQFF. DNA of the CDR3: TGTGCCAGCAGCTCAACAGGGCAAGGCTGGGGAAGTTACAATGAGCAGTTCTTC.

V gene TRBV5-5 combines with J gene TRBJ1-6; D gene unclear. CDR1 and CDR2 from the germline V gene are SGHKS and YYEKEE (reference sequence). Trimming removed 0 bases from V and 5 bases from J, with 15 bases in between. The CDR3 sequence is 17 residues long. The CDR3 DNA follows: TGTGCCAGCAGCTTGGCCCCATCACGCAGGAATAATTCACCCCTCCACTTT. Its translation: CASSLAPSRRNNSPLHF.

This clonotype occurred a few times. The chain carries TRBV18 and TRBJ1-6; 7 nucleotides match TRBD1. Per germline, CDR1 KGHSH and CDR2 LQKENI. V lost 3 bases, J lost 4 bases, and 6 bases stayed unmatched. The CDR3 contains 16 residues. CDR3 DNA: TGTGCCAGCTCACCTTCCGGGACAGCTTATAATTCACCCCTCCACTTT. Translating it yields CASSPSGTAYNSPLHF.

The chain uses TRBV7-2 and TRBJ2-5, with TRBD2 identical over 10 bases. V trimming: 1 base; J trimming: 4 bases; junction bases outside the gene matches: 9. The CDR3 runs 17 residues. Germline V gene data show CDR1 as SGHTA and CDR2 as FQGNSA. The CDR3 loop reads CASSLGLAERGGETQYF. CDR3 DNA: TGTGCCAGCAGCTTAGGGCTAGCGGAGCGGGGGGGAGAGACCCAGTACTTC.